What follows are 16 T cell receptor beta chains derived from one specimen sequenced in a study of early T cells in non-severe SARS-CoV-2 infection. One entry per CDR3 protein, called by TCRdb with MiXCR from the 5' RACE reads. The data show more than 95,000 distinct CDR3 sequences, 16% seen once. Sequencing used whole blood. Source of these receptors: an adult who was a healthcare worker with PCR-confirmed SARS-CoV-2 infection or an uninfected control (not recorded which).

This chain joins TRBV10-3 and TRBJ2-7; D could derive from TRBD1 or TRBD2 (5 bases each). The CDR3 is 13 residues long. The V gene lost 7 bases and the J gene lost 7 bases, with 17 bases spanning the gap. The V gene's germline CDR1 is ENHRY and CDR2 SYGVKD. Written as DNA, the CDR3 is TGTGCCATCAAGGGAATAGCGCAGGGAGAGCAGTACTTC. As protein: CAIKGIAQGEQYF.

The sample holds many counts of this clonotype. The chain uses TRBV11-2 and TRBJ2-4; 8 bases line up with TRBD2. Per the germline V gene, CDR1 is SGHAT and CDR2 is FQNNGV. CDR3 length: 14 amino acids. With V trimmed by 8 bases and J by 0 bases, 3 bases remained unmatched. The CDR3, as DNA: TGTGCCAGCGCTAGCGGGTTAGCCAAAAACATTCAGTACTTC. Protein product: CASASGLAKNIQYF. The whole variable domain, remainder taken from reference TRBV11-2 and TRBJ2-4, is EAGVAQSPRYKIIEKRQSVAFWCNPISGHATLYWYQQILGQGPKLLIQFQNNGVVDDSQLPKDRFSAERLKGVDSTLKIQPAKLEDSAVYLCASASGLAKNIQYFGAGTRLSVL.

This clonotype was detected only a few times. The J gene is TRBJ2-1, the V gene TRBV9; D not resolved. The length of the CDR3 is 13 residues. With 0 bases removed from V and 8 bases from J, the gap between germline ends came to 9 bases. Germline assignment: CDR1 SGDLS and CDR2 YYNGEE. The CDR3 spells CASSVGSSDEQFF. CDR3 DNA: TGTGCCAGCAGCGTAGGATCGAGTGATGAGCAGTTCTTC.

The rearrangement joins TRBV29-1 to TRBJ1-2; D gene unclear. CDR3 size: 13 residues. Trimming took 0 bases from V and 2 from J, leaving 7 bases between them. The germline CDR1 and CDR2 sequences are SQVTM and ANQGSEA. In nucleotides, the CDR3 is TGCAGCGTTGAAGAGGCTGAAAACTATGGCTACACCTTC. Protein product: CSVEEAENYGYTF.

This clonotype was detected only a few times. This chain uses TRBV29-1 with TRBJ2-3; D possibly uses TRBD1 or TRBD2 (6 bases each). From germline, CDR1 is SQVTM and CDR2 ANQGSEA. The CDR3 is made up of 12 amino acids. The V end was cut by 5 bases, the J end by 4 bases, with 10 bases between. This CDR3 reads CSVMEGADTQYF. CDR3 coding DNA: TGCAGCGTTATGGAGGGGGCAGATACGCAGTATTTT.

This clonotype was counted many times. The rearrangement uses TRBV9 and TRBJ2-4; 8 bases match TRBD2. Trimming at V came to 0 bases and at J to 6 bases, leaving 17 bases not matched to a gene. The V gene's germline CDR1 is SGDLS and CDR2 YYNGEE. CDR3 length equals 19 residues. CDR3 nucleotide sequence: TGTGCCAGCAGCGTAGGGAACATTTGGGATAGCGGGAAAGCAAACATTCAGTACTTC. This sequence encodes CASSVGNIWDSGKANIQYF. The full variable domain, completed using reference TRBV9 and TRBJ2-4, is DSGVTQTPKHLITATGQRVTLRCSPRSGDLSVYWYQQSLDQGLQFLIQYYNGEERAKGNILERFSAQQFPDLHSELNLSSLELGDSALYFCASSVGNIWDSGKANIQYFGAGTRLSVL.

The DNA of the CDR3 is TGTGCCAGCAGTCCGGGACTAGCTTCAGATACGCAGTATTTT. Its protein product is CASSPGLASDTQYF. The rearrangement links TRBV6-2 or TRBV6-3 to TRBJ2-3; TRBD2 aligns across 9 bases. Germline V lookup: CDR1 MNHEY, CDR2 SVGEGT. The CDR3 totals 14 residues. Trimming at V came to 5 bases and at J to 4 bases, leaving 4 bases not matched to a gene.

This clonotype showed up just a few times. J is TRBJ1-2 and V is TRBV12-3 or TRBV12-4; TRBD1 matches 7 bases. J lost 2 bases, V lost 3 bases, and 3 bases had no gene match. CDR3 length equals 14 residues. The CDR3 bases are TGTGCCAGCAGTTTTTTACAGGGGAACTATGGCTACACCTTC. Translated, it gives CASSFLQGNYGYTF.

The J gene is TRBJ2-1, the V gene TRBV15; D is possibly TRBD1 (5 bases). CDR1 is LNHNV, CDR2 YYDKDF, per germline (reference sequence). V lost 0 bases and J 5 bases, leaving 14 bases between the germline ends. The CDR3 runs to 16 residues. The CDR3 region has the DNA TGTGCCACCAGCAGAGATCCCTTCGCAGGGAACAATGAGCAGTTCTTC. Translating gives CATSRDPFAGNNEQFF.

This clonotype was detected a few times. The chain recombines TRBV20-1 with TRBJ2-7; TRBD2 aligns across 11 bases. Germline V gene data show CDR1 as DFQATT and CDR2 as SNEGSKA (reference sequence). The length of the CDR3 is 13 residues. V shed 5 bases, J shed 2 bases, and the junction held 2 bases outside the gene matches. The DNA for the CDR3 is TGCAGTGCTCGACTAGCGGGAACCTACGAGCAGTACTTC. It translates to CSARLAGTYEQYF.

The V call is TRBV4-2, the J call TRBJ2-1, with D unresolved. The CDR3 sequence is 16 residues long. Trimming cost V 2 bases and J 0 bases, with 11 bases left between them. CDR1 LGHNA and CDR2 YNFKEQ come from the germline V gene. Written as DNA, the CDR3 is TGTGCCAGCAGCCAAACAAGTGTCGACTCCTACAATGAGCAGTTCTTC. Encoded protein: CASSQTSVDSYNEQFF.

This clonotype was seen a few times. For the CDR3, the DNA is TGTGCCAGCTCACCAGATCAGGGGATGGGCAATGAGCAGTTCTTC. Protein sequence: CASSPDQGMGNEQFF. V usage is TRBV18 and J usage is TRBJ2-1, with D maybe TRBD1 (6 bases). The CDR3 is made up of 15 amino acids. Germline V gives CDR1 KGHSH, CDR2 LQKENI. V gave up 2 bases and J gave up 6 bases, with 14 bases separating them.

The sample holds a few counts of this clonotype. CDR3: CASSPPGTANNEQFF. CDR3 nucleotide sequence: TGTGCCAGCAGCCCCCCCGGGACGGCCAACAATGAGCAGTTCTTC. This chain uses TRBV7-2 with TRBJ2-1; either TRBD1 or TRBD2 may supply D (5 bases each). Germline CDR1 SGHTA, CDR2 FQGNSA. The V end was cut by 5 bases, the J end by 5 bases, with 16 bases between. The CDR3 has 15 residues.

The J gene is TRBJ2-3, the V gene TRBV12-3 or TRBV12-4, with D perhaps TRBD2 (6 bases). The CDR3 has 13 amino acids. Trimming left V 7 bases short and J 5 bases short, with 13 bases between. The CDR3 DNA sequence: TGTGCCAGCATCTCCCACGGGGGAGATACGCAGTATTTT. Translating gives CASISHGGDTQYF.

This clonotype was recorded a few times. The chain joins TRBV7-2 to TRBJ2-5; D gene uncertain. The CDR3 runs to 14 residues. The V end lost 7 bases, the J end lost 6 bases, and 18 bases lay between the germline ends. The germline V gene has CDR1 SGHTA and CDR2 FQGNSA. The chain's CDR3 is CASMTTAQEKTQYF. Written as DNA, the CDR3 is TGTGCCAGCATGACAACAGCGCAGGAGAAGACCCAGTACTTC.

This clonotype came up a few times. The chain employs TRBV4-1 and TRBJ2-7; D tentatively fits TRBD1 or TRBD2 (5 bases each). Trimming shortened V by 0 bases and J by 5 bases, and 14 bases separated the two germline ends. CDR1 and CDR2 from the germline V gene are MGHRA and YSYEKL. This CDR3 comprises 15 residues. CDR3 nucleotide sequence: TGCGCCAGCAGCCAAGAGGTAGGGACCAGGAACGAGCAGTACTTC. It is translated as CASSQEVGTRNEQYF.